A selection of T cell receptor beta chains follows, all from one sample in a study of shared clonotypes between healthy human individuals. The protocol was immunoSEQ multiplex PCR, while the TCRdb copy is restricted to in-frame clones and leaves out a portion. This table holds about 2.3 million clones, about nine tenths found once. Sequencing was carried out using naive CD4+ T cells from PBMCs. The receptors derive from a man aged 18 to 30 in good health. Some clones in this sample may be carry-over from other donors' samples. CDR3s include the opening cysteine and the closing phenylalanine or tryptophan. The D gene is left open where the match is weak. Expanded clones get a size class; other rows say once, few or many, or leave the size out.

size: .; J: TRBJ2-5; D: TRBD2; V: TRBV5-4; DNA: TGTGCCAGCAGCTTGGCCCAAGGACGGGGGGTGAGGGAGACCCAGTACTTC; CDR3: CASSLAQGRGVRETQYF
size: .; J: TRBJ1-1; D: TRBD1; V: TRBV5-4; DNA: TGTGCCAGCAGCAACCCAGGGGGGACCTTCATGAACACTGAAGCTTTCTTT; CDR3: CASSNPGGTFMNTEAFF
size: .; J: TRBJ2-7; D: TRBD1; V: TRBV30; DNA: TGTGCCTGGAGTACGACAGGGGAGCAGTACTTC; CDR3: CAWSTTGEQYF
size: .; J: TRBJ2-3; D: TRBD1; V: TRBV5-4; DNA: TGTGCCAGCACCACCCTAGGACAGGGTATCGGAGATACGCAGTATTTT; CDR3: CASTTLGQGIGDTQYF
size: .; J: TRBJ1-4; D: TRBD1; V: TRBV27; DNA: TGTGCCAGCAGCCGCAACCCTGACAGGGCTAATGAAAAACTGTTTTTT; CDR3: CASSRNPDRANEKLFF
size: .; J: TRBJ1-6; D: .; V: TRBV4-1; DNA: TGCGCCAGCAGCCAAGATGAGGGAAAAGGGGATTCACCCCTCCACTTT; CDR3: CASSQDEGKGDSPLHF
size: .; J: TRBJ2-2; D: TRBD1; V: TRBV7-2; DNA: TGTGCCAGCAGCTTACAGACAGGGGGTAAATCCGGGGAGCTGTTTTTT; CDR3: CASSLQTGGKSGELFF
size: .; J: TRBJ2-1; D: .; V: TRBV6-5; DNA: TGTGCCAGCAGTTACTCGGGCGTGCAGTTCTTC; CDR3: CASSYSGVQFF
size: few; J: TRBJ1-1; D: .; V: TRBV19; DNA: TGTGCCAGTACTACAGGGAGGTCGCAGACTGAAGCTTTCTTT; CDR3: CASTTGRSQTEAFF
size: .; J: TRBJ1-5; D: .; V: TRBV27; DNA: TGTGCCAGCAGTTTATTTGGGGGCCAGGGAAGCAATCAGCCCCAGCATTTT; CDR3: CASSLFGGQGSNQPQHF
size: .; J: TRBJ2-7; D: .; V: TRBV5-1; DNA: TGCGCCAGCAGCTTATCACAGGCCTTCTACGAGCAGTACTTC; CDR3: CASSLSQAFYEQYF
size: .; J: TRBJ2-7; D: TRBD1; V: TRBV30; DNA: TGTGCCTGGAGGCCGGACAGGGTATACGAGCAGTACTTC; CDR3: CAWRPDRVYEQYF
size: .; J: TRBJ1-1; D: .; V: TRBV7-8; DNA: TGTGCCAGCAGCCTCGTGGCGACGGTAGATATAGAAGCTTTCTTT; CDR3: CASSLVATVDIEAFF
size: .; J: TRBJ2-1; D: .; V: TRBV4-1; DNA: TGCGCCAGCAGCTTTACAGGCGCCCCGCGGGGGCAGTTCTTC; CDR3: CASSFTGAPRGQFF
size: .; J: TRBJ2-1; D: .; V: TRBV9; DNA: TGTGCCAGCAGCGGATCCTATAGAGGTGGGGACAATGAGCAGTTCTTC; CDR3: CASSGSYRGGDNEQFF
size: few; J: TRBJ2-7; D: TRBD2; V: TRBV2; DNA: TGTGCCAGCAGTGAAGAAGCGGGAGGTGGTTACGAGCAGTACTTC; CDR3: CASSEEAGGGYEQYF
size: .; J: TRBJ1-1; D: .; V: TRBV4-2; DNA: TGTGCCAGCAGCCAAGGAGAGGGGAACACTGAAGCTTTCTTT; CDR3: CASSQGEGNTEAFF
size: .; J: TRBJ2-3; D: .; V: TRBV6-5; DNA: TGTGCCAGCAGCAAAACCAGCACAGATACGCAGTATTTT; CDR3: CASSKTSTDTQYF
size: .; J: TRBJ2-2; D: .; V: TRBV5-1; DNA: TGCGCCAGCAGCTTGGCAGGGCAGGGAGGCACCGGGGAGCTGTTTTTT; CDR3: CASSLAGQGGTGELFF
size: .; J: TRBJ1-1; D: TRBD1; V: TRBV6-1; DNA: TGTGCCAGCAGTGAACGGACAGGGATCGGGGGTGAAGCTTTCTTT; CDR3: CASSERTGIGGEAFF
size: .; J: TRBJ1-5; D: .; V: TRBV28; DNA: TGTGCCAGCATTGGGACACTTAGAGGTCAGCCCCAGCATTTT; CDR3: CASIGTLRGQPQHF
size: .; J: TRBJ2-5; D: TRBD2; V: TRBV7-2; DNA: TGTGCCAGCAGCTTAGCGGGGGGTAGCGGGTACCAAGAGACCCAGTACTTC; CDR3: CASSLAGGSGYQETQYF
size: .; J: TRBJ2-5; D: .; V: TRBV19; DNA: TGTGCCAGTAGTATGTATTTCCCAGGGGAAGAGACCCAGTACTTC; CDR3: CASSMYFPGEETQYF
size: .; J: TRBJ1-1; D: .; V: TRBV10-3; DNA: TGTGCCATAAGTGGACAGACGAACACTGAAGCTTTCTTT; CDR3: CAISGQTNTEAFF
size: .; J: TRBJ2-1; D: TRBD2; V: TRBV28; DNA: TGTGCCAGCAGTCAACCGGAACTAGCGGGAGCCTCCTACAATGAGCAGTTCTTC; CDR3: CASSQPELAGASYNEQFF
size: once; J: TRBJ2-1; D: .; V: TRBV7-3; DNA: TGTGCCAGCAGCCAAGGGGGTGAGCAGTTCTTC; CDR3: CASSQGGEQFF
size: .; J: TRBJ1-3; D: TRBD1; V: TRBV28; DNA: TGTGCCAGCAGAACAGGGGTAGGAAACACCATATATTTT; CDR3: CASRTGVGNTIYF
size: once; J: TRBJ2-3; D: TRBD2; V: TRBV5-1; DNA: TGCGCCAGCAGCCTTGGACGACTAGCGGACACAGATACGCAGTATTTT; CDR3: CASSLGRLADTDTQYF